The source of this T cell receptor (beta chain) is a study of T cell responses to AZD1222 COVID-19 vaccine. Study results and limitations: Donors were chiefly white British, with a greater number of females, and clonal diversity was perhaps underestimated. Receipt of two AZD1222 doses was followed by a rise in Spike-specific TCR breadth and depth. Researchers took repertoire samples only after the peak T cell response had come.

With regard to this clone: Its antigen remains unknown.

Measured with immunoSEQ multiplex PCR; TCRdb has only the in-frame clones, and not every one. The data show about 180,000 clones, with approximately 90% seen just once and under 2.5% held by the top ten. Germline V gene data show CDR1 as SEHNR and CDR2 as FQNEAQ (reference sequence). Trimming removed 5 bases from V and 5 bases from J; junction bases left unmatched: 8. CDR3 length equals 14 residues. The chain joins TRBV7-9 to TRBJ2-7, with 8 bases that match TRBD2. The sequence was collected from an adult in good health. The sequencing used peripheral blood, collected on day 0 of AZD1222 vaccination. CDR3 sequence: CASSETGGSDEQYF. As DNA, the CDR3 is TGTGCCAGCAGCGAAACGGGGGGGAGCGACGAGCAGTACTTC.